This TCR beta chain was profiled in a study of cytomegalovirus exposure and HLA in healthy donors. Turning to this clone: Its antigen is currently unknown. One end of the junction fails to match germline, which may point to a read error.

At sampling all donors were nominally healthy, likely with unrecorded immune exposures. Study-level findings and limits: Later work associated 16,951 TCR beta sequences with HLA alleles at 0.05 false discovery rate. Most TCRs appeared rarely, but some public TCRs recurred in many donors. Most TCR beta V segments were productive about 87% or about 30% of the time in an earlier analysis.

PCR employed 60 Vbeta and 13 Jbeta primers. Produced via immunoSEQ multiplex PCR; TCRdb's table is partial and in-frame only. The sample includes fewer than 250,000 clones, 80% to 90% of them seen just once. Germline V lookup: CDR1 SGHVS, CDR2 FNYEAQ. The CDR3 extends over 14 amino acids. This rearrangement joins TRBV7-6 to TRBJ2-5; 10 bases are a match to TRBD2. The better agreement between TRBJ2-7 and the DNA end casts doubt on the J call. Sample: PBMCs. This clonotype was obtained from a man aged 40-55 years in good health and CMV-seropositive. The CDR3 here is CLVSGRAGSYEQYF. As DNA, the CDR3 is TGCCTTGTCAGCGGGAGGGCTGGGTCCTACGAGCAGTACTTC.